The 11 T cell receptor beta chains below come from one sample, sequenced in a study of T-cell memory formation after mild COVID-19. TCRdb recomputed calls from the 5' RACE reads with MiXCR, one row per CDR3 protein. This sample has approximately 60,000 distinct CDR3 sequences, with about a tenth found just once. The sample comprised PBMCs or a T cell subset sorted from them (not recorded which). All receptors come from a man aged 18 to 29 who had mild COVID-19 (a few samples of this study predate the infection). Cell type and time point are not known.

This clonotype showed up just a few times. The rearrangement uses TRBV7-6 and TRBJ2-5; no clear D. V shed 1 base and J shed 5 bases, with 14 bases lying between them. CDR1 and CDR2 (germline): SGHVS, FNYEAQ. The CDR3 has 15 residues. CDR3 sequence reads: CASSLESPFKETQYF. The CDR3 DNA reads as TGTGCCAGCAGCTTAGAATCCCCATTCAAGGAGACCCAGTACTTC.

This clonotype appeared once. The chain uses TRBV5-1 and TRBJ1-1; unclear D gene. Trimming removed 0 bases from V and 2 bases from J, with 11 bases in between. Per the germline V gene, CDR1 is SGHRS and CDR2 is YFSETQ. This CDR3 contains 15 residues. CDR3: CASSLGPGGNTEAFF. In nucleotides, the CDR3 is TGCGCCAGCAGCTTGGGGCCAGGTGGAAACACTGAAGCTTTCTTT.

This chain joins TRBV18 and TRBJ2-7; possible D gene TRBD2, 6 bases. The CDR3 consists of 16 residues. Germline V gives CDR1 KGHSH, CDR2 LQKENI. V was shortened by 2 bases and J by 3 bases, with 17 bases between the two germline ends. The DNA of the CDR3 is TGTGCCAGCTCACCATCGCTAGGGCAGGGAGGCTACGAGCAGTACTTC. This sequence encodes CASSPSLGQGGYEQYF.

This clonotype has a count of ten or more. The V and J genes are TRBV12-3 or TRBV12-4 and TRBJ2-3; D possibly corresponds to TRBD2 (6 bases). The CDR3 consists of 16 residues. V lost 2 bases and J 6 bases, leaving 18 bases between the germline ends. The CDR3 DNA reads TGTGCCAGCAGTTTATGGGGCGGGGTAGTAGCGGATACGCAGTATTTT. Translating gives CASSLWGGVVADTQYF.

This clonotype has just a few counts. The chain links TRBV6-5 to TRBJ1-5; maybe TRBD1 (5 bases). This CDR3 comprises 15 residues. CDR1 is MNHEY, CDR2 SVGAGI, per germline. The V and J ends lost 0 bases and 5 bases respectively, with 11 bases between them. The CDR3 region is CASSYSPQGDQPQHF. The CDR3 nucleotides are TGTGCCAGCAGTTACTCTCCGCAGGGAGATCAGCCCCAGCATTTT.

This sequence joins TRBV10-3 and TRBJ2-3; the match to TRBD2 covers 7 bases. Germline V gene data show CDR1 as ENHRY and CDR2 as SYGVKD. The CDR3 length is 15 residues. Germline trimming cut 4 bases from V and 2 bases from J; bases unmatched to any gene: 6. The CDR3 spells CAISVGGGYTDTQYF. DNA of the CDR3: TGTGCCATCAGTGTTGGCGGGGGATACACAGATACGCAGTATTTT.

This clonotype was counted a few times. This chain links TRBV5-1 with TRBJ2-3; 8 positions match TRBD1. The CDR3 consists of 14 residues. J lost 4 bases, V lost 2 bases, and 3 bases had no gene match. Germline V gene sequence: CDR1 SGHRS, CDR2 YFSETQ. The CDR3 sequence: CASSFAGGPDTQYF. The CDR3 region has the DNA TGCGCCAGCAGCTTCGCAGGGGGCCCAGATACGCAGTATTTT.

This sequence joins TRBV24-1 and TRBJ2-3, with D tentatively TRBD1 or TRBD2 (6 bases each). This CDR3 is built from 15 residues. V lost 5 bases to trimming and J lost 5 bases, with 16 bases between them. Germline CDR1 reads KGHDR; CDR2 reads SFDVKD. DNA of the CDR3: TGTGCCACCAGTGGCGAAGGGGGGAATGAAGATACGCAGTATTTT. Its protein product is CATSGEGGNEDTQYF.

By sample share, this clonotype is medium-sized. The rearrangement links TRBV5-6 to TRBJ1-1; no definite D call. The V end lost 5 bases, the J end lost 3 bases, and 5 bases lay between the germline ends. The CDR3 covers 11 residues. Germline values: CDR1 SGHDT, CDR2 YYEEEE. CDR3 loop: CASRRDTEAFF. In DNA form, the CDR3 reads TGTGCCAGCAGGAGGGACACTGAAGCTTTCTTT.

The J gene is TRBJ2-1, the V gene TRBV21-1. TRBV21-1 has pseudogene status. This CDR3 spans 15 amino acids. CDR3 sequence (DNA): TGTGCCAGCAGCAAAGGGCAGGTCCGAGTCAATGAGCAGTTCTTC. Translation: CASSKGQVRVNEQFF.

The chain couples TRBV10-2 to TRBJ1-4, with 10 bases that match TRBD1. The length of the CDR3 is 14 residues. Germline trimming cut 6 bases from V and 7 bases from J; bases unmatched to any gene: 5. Germline V lookup: CDR1 WSHSY, CDR2 SAAADI. The CDR3 reads CASRGQGFSEKLFF. The CDR3 nucleotides are TGCGCCAGCAGGGGACAGGGGTTCAGTGAAAAACTGTTTTTT.